The 27 T cell receptor beta chains below all came from one sample that was sequenced in a study of T cell responses to AZD1222 COVID-19 vaccine. Using immunoSEQ multiplex PCR, the repertoire was profiled, and TCRdb retains in-frame clones only, with some absent. This sample has 100,000 to 140,000 clones, with roughly 89% found just once. The sequencing used peripheral blood, collected on day 0 of AZD1222 vaccination. Receptor source: an adult in good health.

The rearrangement uses TRBV4-2 and TRBJ2-6; TRBD1 matches at 8 bases. Germline V gene data show CDR1 as LGHNA and CDR2 as YNFKEQ. This CDR3 has 17 residues. Trimming removed 8 bases from V and 0 bases from J; junction bases left unmatched: 9. Here the CDR3 DNA reads TGTGCCAGCGGAGGGACAGGCACCAGCTCTGGGGCCAACGTCCTGACTTTC. Protein: CASGGTGTSSGANVLTF.

The chain joins TRBV4-1 to TRBJ2-5; D is perhaps TRBD2 (5 bases). The CDR3 runs to 16 residues. Trimming took off 3 bases at V and 2 bases at J, with 16 bases between the two ends. The germline V gene has CDR1 MGHRA and CDR2 YSYEKL. CDR3 protein: CASSHHPGLDQETQYF. The CDR3 DNA reads TGCGCCAGCAGCCACCACCCCGGACTTGATCAAGAGACCCAGTACTTC.

This chain uses TRBV19 with TRBJ2-5, with D perhaps matching TRBD1 or TRBD2 (5 bases each). The germline gives CDR1 LNHDA, CDR2 SQIVND (reference sequence). This CDR3 is 15 amino acids long. V was shortened by 3 bases and J by 5 bases, with 16 bases between the two germline ends. The CDR3 coding sequence is TGTGCCAGTAGTATTGGGGGACGGGTTGGGGAGACCCAGTACTTC. It yields the protein CASSIGGRVGETQYF.

This clone was counted once. V is TRBV29-1 and J is TRBJ1-1; D ambiguous. V was shortened by 4 bases and J by 5 bases, with 14 bases between the two germline ends. This CDR3 region has 13 residues. Germline CDR1 is SQVTM and CDR2 is ANQGSEA. The CDR3 protein is CSVVQERWTEAFF. CDR3 DNA sequence: TGCAGCGTTGTCCAAGAACGTTGGACTGAAGCTTTCTTT.

This rearrangement joins TRBV29-1 to TRBJ1-2; no clear D. There are 13 residues in the CDR3. Between the trimmed V and J ends, which lost 4 bases and 0 bases, there was a span of 9 bases. The germline gives CDR1 SQVTM, CDR2 ANQGSEA. The CDR3 loop is CSVGGYPNYGYTF. The CDR3 nucleotides are TGCAGCGTTGGGGGATACCCTAACTATGGCTACACCTTC.

This rearrangement joins TRBV18 to TRBJ1-2; D unclear. V lost 1 base and J 4 bases, leaving 7 bases between the germline ends. The germline V gene encodes CDR1 KGHSH and CDR2 LQKENI. There are 13 residues in the CDR3. The CDR3 DNA reads as TGTGCCAGCTCACCACTCGAGACCTATGGCTACACCTTC. This gives the protein CASSPLETYGYTF.

The chain combines TRBV7-9 with TRBJ2-3; D is uncertain. Germline CDR1 is SEHNR and CDR2 is FQNEAQ (reference sequence). The CDR3 runs 15 residues. The V gene lost 3 bases and the J gene lost 0 bases, with 10 bases spanning the gap. In nucleotides, the CDR3 is TGTGCCAGCAGCTTTTTCCTAACTAGCACAGATACGCAGTATTTT. Its protein product is CASSFFLTSTDTQYF.

The rearrangement uses TRBV6-2 or TRBV6-3 and TRBJ2-6, with D possibly called TRBD1 or TRBD2 (5 bases each). Trimming removed 6 bases from V and 1 base from J, with 10 bases in between. Germline CDR1 MNHEY, CDR2 SVGEGT. The CDR3 runs 15 residues. CDR3 nucleotides: TGTGCCAGCAGCCCGTGGGGGTCTGGGGCCAACGTCCTGACTTTC. It encodes CASSPWGSGANVLTF.

J is TRBJ2-1 and V is TRBV18; 12 bases are a match to TRBD2. The CDR3 contains 17 residues. Germline assignment: CDR1 KGHSH and CDR2 LQKENI. V lost 3 bases and J lost 7; bases outside the gene matches: 10. CDR3 residues: CASSPGGLAGFGNEQFF. CDR3 bases: TGTGCCAGCTCACCCGGCGGACTAGCGGGGTTTGGAAATGAGCAGTTCTTC.

This clone has more than one count but fewer than ten. The chain uses TRBV19 and TRBJ1-5; maybe TRBD1 (5 bases). The ends were cut back, 5 bases at V and 7 bases at J, with 21 bases in the middle. Germline lookup yields CDR1 LNHDA and CDR2 SQIVND (reference sequence). The CDR3 loop spans 16 amino acids. CDR3 bases: TGTGCCAGTAGTTCGCAGGCGGGAGGGACCCAGCAGCCCCAGCATTTT. This gives the protein CASSSQAGGTQQPQHF.

The V and J genes are TRBV19 and TRBJ1-2; a weak D match, TRBD1 (5 bases). The CDR3 runs 13 residues. CDR1 LNHDA and CDR2 SQIVND come from the germline V gene (reference sequence). V was clipped by 5 bases and J by 5 bases, with 12 bases between them. CDR3 region: CASSLRQTYGYTF. Written as DNA, the CDR3 is TGTGCCAGTAGTCTTCGACAGACATATGGCTACACCTTC.

This chain uses TRBV19 with TRBJ1-2, with D uncertain. V was pared by 3 bases and J by 7 bases, with 9 bases between. The CDR3 covers 12 residues. Germline CDR1 and CDR2: LNHDA and SQIVND (reference sequence). CDR3 sequence: CASSIRSSGYTF. The CDR3 nucleotides read TGTGCCAGTAGTATCAGGTCTAGTGGCTACACCTTC.

By frequency in the sample, this clone is medium-sized. The chain has TRBV11-3 and TRBJ2-7; D is ambiguous. Germline V CDR1 and CDR2: SGHNT, YENEEA. Trimming shortened V by 5 bases and J by 6 bases, and 14 bases separated the two germline ends. CDR3 length: 13 amino acids. The CDR3 DNA reads as TGTGCCAGCAGCCGACCAGCTTGGCCCGAGCAGTACTTC. This encodes CASSRPAWPEQYF.

The V gene is TRBV6-1, the J gene TRBJ2-7; possibly TRBD1 for D (6 bases). Germline assignment: CDR1 MNHNS and CDR2 SASEGT. The CDR3 is 14 amino acids. Trimming removed 1 base at V and 3 bases at J, with 10 bases between. The CDR3 is CASSEGTADYEQYF. The CDR3 region has the DNA TGTGCCAGCAGTGAAGGGACAGCAGACTACGAGCAGTACTTC.

The gene calls are TRBV6-5 and TRBJ1-1; D gene ambiguous. The CDR3 loop spans 16 amino acids. Germline-derived CDR1 and CDR2 are MNHEY and SVGAGI. V shed 0 bases and J shed 0 bases, with 11 bases lying between them. DNA of the CDR3: TGTGCCAGCAGTTACTCTACCATGACACTGAACACTGAAGCTTTCTTT. As protein: CASSYSTMTLNTEAFF.

Notes on this clone: The germline gene is not matched at one end of the junction; a read error may be the cause. The chain is built from TRBV16 and TRBJ2-7; 8 bases agree with TRBD1. Germline CDR1 is KGHSY and CDR2 is FQNENV. This CDR3 is built from 13 residues. CDR3 loop: CASIQGQGGEQYF. The CDR3 DNA sequence: TGTGCCAGCATCCAAGGACAGGGAGGCGAGCAGTACTTC.

V and J are TRBV18 and TRBJ2-3; TRBD2 matches at 10 bases. The CDR3 totals 15 residues. The V gene's germline CDR1 is KGHSH and CDR2 LQKENI. J lost 3 bases, V lost 3 bases, and 3 bases had no gene match. CDR3 coding DNA: TGTGCCAGCTCACCGCTAGCGGGGGATACAGATACGCAGTATTTT. Protein: CASSPLAGDTDTQYF.

The chain employs TRBV5-5 and TRBJ1-5; D ambiguous. With 0 bases removed from V and 7 bases from J, the gap between germline ends came to 11 bases. The CDR3 length is 14 residues. Germline CDR1 is SGHKS and CDR2 is YYEKEE (reference sequence). DNA of the CDR3: TGTGCCAGCAGCTTGGGGTCCCAAGGCCAGCCCCAGCATTTT. Its translation is CASSLGSQGQPQHF.

This clone was observed a single time. V is TRBV19 and J is TRBJ2-3; TRBD2 is a possible D gene (6 bases). The length of the CDR3 is 12 residues. The germline CDR1 and CDR2 sequences are LNHDA and SQIVND (reference sequence). The germline V and J ends were trimmed by 7 bases and 5 bases, with 10 bases remaining between them. In DNA, the CDR3 is TGTGCCAGTAATCAGGGAGGAGATACGCAGTATTTT. This gives the protein CASNQGGDTQYF.

V gene TRBV4-1 combines with J gene TRBJ1-2, with TRBD1 identical over 9 bases. Germline V gene sequence: CDR1 MGHRA, CDR2 YSYEKL. The length of the CDR3 is 15 residues. V was clipped by 1 base and J by 4 bases; unmatched bases: 4. CDR3 residues: CASSQAGQGVYGYTF. In DNA form, the CDR3 reads TGCGCCAGCAGCCAAGCGGGACAGGGTGTCTATGGCTACACCTTC.

This sequence joins TRBV3-1 (or the pseudogene TRBV3-2) and TRBJ1-2; TRBD1 aligns across 9 bases. With 3 bases clipped from V and 9 bases from J, the junction kept 5 bases outside the gene matches. This CDR3 region has 13 residues. CDR1 and CDR2 from the germline V gene are LGHDT and YNNKEL (reference sequence). In nucleotides, the CDR3 is TGTGCCAGCAGCCACGCCGGGACAGGGAGCTACACCTTC. Translating gives CASSHAGTGSYTF.

The V gene is TRBV3-1 (or the pseudogene TRBV3-2), the J gene TRBJ2-7, with D possibly being TRBD2 (7 bases). Germline-derived CDR1 and CDR2 are LGHDT and YNNKEL (reference sequence). The CDR3 totals 14 residues. V gave up 6 bases and J gave up 0 bases, with 12 bases separating them. The DNA of the CDR3 is TGTGCCAGCAGTCAAAGGGGGGGCTCCTACGAGCAGTACTTC. It encodes CASSQRGGSYEQYF.

The genes are TRBV29-1 and TRBJ1-3; D remains ambiguous. The germline V gene has CDR1 SQVTM and CDR2 ANQGSEA. CDR3 length: 13 residues. The germline V and J ends were trimmed by 2 bases and 4 bases, with 9 bases remaining between them. In DNA, the CDR3 is TGCAGCGTTGAATTTTACACGGGAAACACCATATATTTT. It is translated as CSVEFYTGNTIYF.

This chain connects TRBV19 to TRBJ2-5, with TRBD1 identical over 9 bases. V shed 8 bases, J shed 6 bases, and the junction held 7 bases outside the gene matches. The CDR3 spans 13 residues. Germline values: CDR1 LNHDA, CDR2 SQIVND (reference sequence). CDR3 in DNA: TGTGCCAGTCAGGACAGGGGAATACAGACCCAGTACTTC. Amino acids: CASQDRGIQTQYF. The whole variable domain, remainder taken from reference TRBV19 and TRBJ2-5, is DGGITQSPKYLFRKEGQNVTLSCEQNLNHDAMYWYRQDPGQGLRLIYYSQIVNDFQKGDIAEGYSVSREKKESFPLTVTSAQKNPTAFYLCASQDRGIQTQYFGPGTRLLVL.

This clone appeared once. This chain uses TRBV7-2 with TRBJ1-6, with D maybe TRBD1 (5 bases). V was trimmed by 3 bases and J by 6 bases, leaving 18 bases between them. Germline CDR1 and CDR2: SGHTA and FQGNSA. CDR3 length: 17 amino acids. CDR3 sequence (DNA): TGTGCCAGCAGCTTTCCTAAAGGGGCGTCCCCTAATTCACCCCTCCACTTT. It specifies CASSFPKGASPNSPLHF.

Only a few counts were recorded for this clone. The chain joins TRBV6-2 or TRBV6-3 to TRBJ1-1; no definite D call. This CDR3 contains 13 residues. Germline loops: CDR1 MNHEY, CDR2 SVGEGT. V lost 2 bases to trimming and J lost 1 base, with 5 bases between them. CDR3 in DNA: TGTGCCAGCAGTTACGCGGAGAACACTGAAGCTTTCTTT. Translating it yields CASSYAENTEAFF.

This clone was counted only a few times. The chain joins TRBV6-2 or TRBV6-3 to TRBJ2-1, with 7 positions matching TRBD1. The germline CDR1 and CDR2 sequences are MNHEY and SVGEGT. The CDR3 spans 16 residues. The trim removed 2 bases at V and 3 bases at J, leaving 7 bases unmatched. The CDR3 sequence: CASSYPRQGDYNEQFF. Written as DNA, the CDR3 is TGTGCCAGCAGTTACCCCCGACAGGGCGACTACAATGAGCAGTTCTTC.